This T cell receptor (beta chain) was captured in a study of blood T cell repertoires in COVID-19. The data were produced by immunoSEQ multiplex PCR, yet TCRdb's version contains in-frame clones alone and is incomplete. The sample contains under 350,000 clones, roughly 85% of which appear only once. This clone has a count of ten or more. Material for sequencing was peripheral blood. The clonotype comes from a human donor in a cohort sampled during active COVID-19.

The CDR3 region is CASSLKGGVLYEQYF. The CDR3 region has the DNA TGTGCCAGCAGCCTAAAAGGGGGCGTTCTCTACGAGCAGTACTTC. V usage is TRBV7-9 and J usage is TRBJ2-7, with 7 bases identical to TRBD1. The CDR3 has 15 amino acids. From germline, CDR1 is SEHNR and CDR2 FQNEAQ (reference sequence). V gave up 5 bases and J gave up 3 bases; unmatched junction bases: 10.